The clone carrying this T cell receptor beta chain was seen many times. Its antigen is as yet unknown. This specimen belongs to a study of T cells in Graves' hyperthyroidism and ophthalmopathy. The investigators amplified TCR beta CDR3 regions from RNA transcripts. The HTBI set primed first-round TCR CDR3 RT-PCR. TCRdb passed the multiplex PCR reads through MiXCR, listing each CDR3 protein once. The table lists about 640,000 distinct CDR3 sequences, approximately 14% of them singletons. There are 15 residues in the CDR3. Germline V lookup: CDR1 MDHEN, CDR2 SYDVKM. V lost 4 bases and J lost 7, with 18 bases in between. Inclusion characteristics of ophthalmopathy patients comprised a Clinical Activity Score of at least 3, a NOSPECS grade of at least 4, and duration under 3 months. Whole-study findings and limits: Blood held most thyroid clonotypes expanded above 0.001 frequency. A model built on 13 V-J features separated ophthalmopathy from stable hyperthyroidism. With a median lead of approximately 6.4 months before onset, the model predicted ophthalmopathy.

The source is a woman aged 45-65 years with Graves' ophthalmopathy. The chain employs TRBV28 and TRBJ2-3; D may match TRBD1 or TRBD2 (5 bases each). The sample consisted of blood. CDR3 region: CASSSAGTRGNTQYF. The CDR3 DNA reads TGTGCCAGCAGTTCAGCCGGGACCCGCGGCAATACGCAGTATTTT.